This passage covers 23 T cell receptor beta chains from one sample sequenced in a study of early T cells in non-severe SARS-CoV-2 infection. TCRdb used MiXCR to reprocess the 5' RACE reads, holding one entry per CDR3 protein. There are 70,000 or so distinct CDR3 sequences in the sample; about 13% occur only once, and more than 13% lies in the top ten. Sequenced: whole blood. The receptors were sampled from an adult who was a healthcare worker with PCR-confirmed SARS-CoV-2 infection or an uninfected control (not recorded which).

This clonotype has a handful of counts. The rearrangement joins TRBV29-1 to TRBJ1-2; D unclear. Germline V gives CDR1 SQVTM, CDR2 ANQGSEA. This CDR3 spans 13 amino acids. V was cut by 0 bases and J by 1 base, with 6 bases left in between. In DNA form, the CDR3 reads TGCAGCGTTGAAGACCAAGTTAACTATGGCTACACCTTC. It codes for CSVEDQVNYGYTF.

This clonotype was seen a handful of times. The rearrangement uses TRBV28 and TRBJ1-2, with a weak D call TRBD1 (5 bases). CDR3 length: 11 amino acids. Germline CDR1 reads MDHEN; CDR2 reads SYDVKM. V was cut by 8 bases and J by 8 bases, with 12 bases left in between. CDR3 DNA: TGTGCCAGCGTCGGGGCGCGGGGCTACACCTTC. Its protein is CASVGARGYTF.

In its sample, this clonotype was seen a few times. This chain connects TRBV30 to TRBJ2-7, with a weak D call TRBD1 (6 bases). Per germline, CDR1 GTSNPN and CDR2 SVGIG (reference sequence). This CDR3 has 13 residues. V dropped 1 base and J dropped 2 bases, with 9 bases sitting between them. The CDR3 is CAWSGTDPYEQYF. DNA of the CDR3: TGTGCCTGGAGTGGGACAGACCCCTACGAGCAGTACTTC.

The sample holds a few counts of this clonotype. This rearrangement joins TRBV21-1 to TRBJ1-3; TRBD1, the D gene given by the table, was not confirmed from the DNA. TRBV21-1 is flagged as a pseudogene. The CDR3 length is 21 residues. This CDR3 reads CASSKGGLPGQGLTARNTIYF. The CDR3 nucleotides read TGTGCCAGCAGCAAAGGGGGGCTCCCGGGACAGGGTCTCACAGCGAGAAACACCATATATTTT.

The table lists this clonotype with many counts. This rearrangement joins TRBV9 to TRBJ2-7, with a weak D call TRBD2 (7 bases). The CDR3 has 15 amino acids. V was shortened by 0 bases and J by 2 bases, with 12 bases between the two germline ends. Germline CDR1 reads SGDLS; CDR2 reads YYNGEE. CDR3 in amino acids: CASSVGGGSPYEQYF. The DNA for the CDR3 is TGTGCCAGCAGCGTAGGGGGGGGCTCTCCCTACGAGCAGTACTTC.

In this sample, this clonotype turned up many times. V is TRBV10-2 and J is TRBJ1-2; 8 positions agree with TRBD1. Germline V gene data show CDR1 as WSHSY and CDR2 as SAAADI. The V segment lost 7 bases and the J segment 0 bases; nucleotides outside the gene matches: 7. The CDR3 extends over 15 amino acids. As DNA, the CDR3 is TGCGCCAGCACAGACCGGACAGGGACTAACTATGGCTACACCTTC. Its translation is CASTDRTGTNYGYTF.

This sequence joins TRBV11-2 and TRBJ2-4; maybe TRBD1 (6 bases). The CDR3 covers 17 residues. Trimming pared 7 bases from V and 1 base from J, leaving 20 bases between. CDR1 is SGHAT, CDR2 FQNNGV, per germline. In nucleotides, the CDR3 is TGTGCCAGCAAACCCCCGAGGGGGAAGGAGGCCAAAAACATTCAGTACTTC. This gives the protein CASKPPRGKEAKNIQYF.

This sequence joins TRBV18 and TRBJ2-6, with 11 bases lining up with TRBD1. The CDR3 is 18 amino acids. Germline V CDR1 and CDR2: KGHSH, LQKENI. Trimming removed 4 bases from V and 0 bases from J; junction bases left unmatched: 5. CDR3 region: CASSRTGQGVSGANVLTF. In nucleotides, the CDR3 is TGTGCCAGCTCACGAACGGGACAGGGGGTCTCTGGGGCCAACGTCCTGACTTTC.

This chain links TRBV20-1 with TRBJ1-1, with D perhaps TRBD1 (5 bases). Per germline, CDR1 DFQATT and CDR2 SNEGSKA (reference sequence). This CDR3 contains 15 residues. Trimming removed 1 base from V and 2 bases from J, with 14 bases in between. In DNA, the CDR3 is TGCAGTGCTAGAGTCGCAGAAACAGGAAACACTGAAGCTTTCTTT. It encodes CSARVAETGNTEAFF.

This clonotype was recorded at least ten times. The chain couples TRBV11-2 to TRBJ1-2; the D is unclear. The CDR3 runs 13 residues. Germline V gene data show CDR1 as SGHAT and CDR2 as FQNNGV. Trimming stripped 5 bases from V and 4 bases from J, with 11 bases between. CDR3 nucleotide sequence: TGTGCCAGCAGCCCGATGGGGTTCTATGGCTACACCTTC. Residues: CASSPMGFYGYTF.

This chain uses TRBV7-9 with TRBJ1-5, with D maybe TRBD1 (5 bases). CDR3 size: 13 residues. Looked up from germline, CDR1 is SEHNR and CDR2 is FQNEAQ (reference sequence). Trimming took 4 bases from V and 1 from J, leaving 5 bases between them. As DNA, the CDR3 is TGTGCCAGCAGCTGGGGGAGCAATCAGCCCCAGCATTTT. Protein product: CASSWGSNQPQHF.

This CDR3 is CASSSGTGNQPQHF. Written as DNA, the CDR3 is TGTGCCAGCAGCTCGGGGACGGGCAATCAGCCCCAGCATTTT. This chain connects TRBV7-9 to TRBJ1-5; possibly TRBD1 for D (5 bases). The CDR3 runs to 14 residues. Between the trimmed V and J ends, which lost 4 bases and 2 bases, there was a span of 9 bases. The V gene's germline CDR1 is SEHNR and CDR2 FQNEAQ (reference sequence).

This clonotype turned up a few times. The V and J genes are TRBV6-1 and TRBJ1-2; D gene unclear. The V and J ends lost 7 bases and 4 bases respectively, with 13 bases between them. CDR1 and CDR2 (germline): MNHNS, SASEGT. The CDR3 is made up of 13 amino acids. The CDR3 bases are TGTGCCAGCATCGGGAGACCCTCCTATGGCTACACCTTC. Protein sequence: CASIGRPSYGYTF.

This clonotype was observed many times. At one of its ends the junction is not consistent with the germline gene, which may arise from a read error. The chain joins TRBV12-3 or TRBV12-4 to TRBJ2-7; no definite D call. This CDR3 is built from 11 residues. The CDR3 loop is CASSLSLSKEF. The CDR3 nucleotides read TGTGCCAGCAGTTTGTCCCTCTCAAAGGAATTC.

This chain connects TRBV28 to TRBJ2-7, with unresolved D. Germline V gives CDR1 MDHEN, CDR2 SYDVKM. The CDR3 runs 11 residues. The V end was cut by 7 bases, the J end by 2 bases, with 6 bases between. The chain's CDR3 is CASMATYEQYF. The DNA for the CDR3 is TGTGCCAGCATGGCAACCTACGAGCAGTACTTC.

This rearrangement joins TRBV11-2 to TRBJ1-2; no reliable D call. The germline V gene has CDR1 SGHAT and CDR2 FQNNGV. V was trimmed by 4 bases and J by 9 bases, leaving 18 bases between them. The CDR3 is made up of 14 amino acids. The CDR3, as DNA: TGTGCCAGCAGCTCGCCGCGGGCTGTTAGGCGCTACACCTTC. It codes for CASSSPRAVRRYTF.

This clonotype was found a few times. J is TRBJ1-1 and V is TRBV2; TRBD1 matches 11 bases. Germline V gene data show CDR1 as SNHLY and CDR2 as FYNNEI. There are 17 residues in the CDR3. The V gene end was trimmed by 0 bases and the J gene end by 3 bases; junction bases not matched to a gene: 6. The CDR3, as DNA: TGTGCCAGCAGTGAAGCCCTAGGACAGGGGGCGGACACTGAAGCTTTCTTT. As protein: CASSEALGQGADTEAFF.

The chain's CDR3 is CASSRKGNRVGYF. In DNA, the CDR3 is TGTGCCAGCAGCCGAAAGGGAAACAGGGTGGGATATTTT. J is TRBJ1-3 and V is TRBV12-3 or TRBV12-4; a weak D match, TRBD1 (6 bases). The CDR3 extends over 13 amino acids. Trimming cost V 6 bases and J 15 bases, with 21 bases left between them.

This clonotype occurred a few times. The chain uses TRBV20-1 and TRBJ1-4; 7 positions agree with TRBD1. This CDR3 contains 14 residues. J lost 4 bases, V lost 6 bases, and 8 bases had no gene match. Per germline, CDR1 DFQATT and CDR2 SNEGSKA (reference sequence). DNA of the CDR3: TGCAGTGCAACCACAGGGGTATATAATGAAAAACTGTTTTTT. Translating gives CSATTGVYNEKLFF.

A remark on this clonotype: With a much larger clone just one base away, this may be a read error. The rearrangement uses TRBV20-1 and TRBJ1-6; the D is unclear. V lost 3 bases and J lost 13, with 13 bases in between. The CDR3 is 12 residues long. Germline lookup yields CDR1 DFQATT and CDR2 SNEGSKA (reference sequence). The CDR3 here is CSARVNEGPLHF. The CDR3 nucleotides read TGCAGTGCTAGGGTCAACGAAGGGCCCCTCCACTTT.

This clonotype was seen more than once but under ten times. This chain links TRBV19 with TRBJ1-1; TRBD1 matches 8 bases. The CDR3 is 12 amino acids. J gave up 4 bases and V 8 bases, and 3 bases lay outside the gene matches. CDR1 and CDR2 (germline): LNHDA, SQIVND (reference sequence). The CDR3 sequence is CASHRGATEAFF. CDR3 DNA: TGTGCCAGTCACAGGGGGGCCACTGAAGCTTTCTTT.

The V gene is TRBV4-2, the J gene TRBJ2-3; 8 nucleotides agree with TRBD2. V was clipped by 3 bases and J by 1 base; unmatched bases: 6. The CDR3 is 16 residues long. From germline, CDR1 is LGHNA and CDR2 YNFKEQ. The CDR3 reads CASSQASGSGTDTQYF. CDR3 nucleotide sequence: TGTGCCAGCAGCCAGGCTAGCGGGTCGGGCACAGATACGCAGTATTTT.

This clonotype showed up just a few times. The chain recombines TRBV7-6 with TRBJ2-5; TRBD2 matches 9 bases. The CDR3 is made up of 15 amino acids. Trimming cost V 5 bases and J 5 bases; bases outside gene matches: 9. The V gene's germline CDR1 is SGHVS and CDR2 FNYEAQ. This CDR3 is CASSAPGLAGETQYF. The DNA of the CDR3 is TGTGCCAGCAGCGCCCCGGGACTAGCTGGGGAGACCCAGTACTTC.